The rows below give T cell receptor beta chains drawn from one sample of a study of blood T cell repertoires in COVID-19. TCRdb's copy holds only in-frame clones and misses some; the assay was immunoSEQ multiplex PCR. The table shows tens of thousands of clones, with 70% to 80% occurring only once. Material for sequencing was peripheral blood. These receptors were collected from a man in his 60s with active or convalescent COVID-19. Each CDR3 is given with its conserved first and last residue. Fields, in order: clone size, V gene, J gene, D gene, CDR3 length, CDR3 protein, CDR3 DNA. The D gene is left open where the match is weak. Clone size is stated in some rows and not others, as once, few, many or a class when expanded.

>NA|TRBV7-2|TRBJ1-5|TRBD1|14
CASSLRQGGQPQHF
TGTGCCAGCAGCTTAAGACAGGGCGGGCAGCCCCAGCATTTT
>NA|TRBV6-5|TRBJ2-7|TRBD1|14
CASSPGQGSYEQYF
TGTGCCAGCAGCCCGGGACAGGGCTCCTACGAGCAGTACTTC
>NA|TRBV6-5|TRBJ1-2|NA|14
CASRASRGDYGYTF
TGTGCCAGCAGGGCCAGCAGGGGAGACTATGGCTACACCTTC
>once|TRBV6-5|TRBJ2-1|NA|14
CASMPSIGANEQFF
TGTGCCAGCATGCCCTCTATAGGGGCCAATGAGCAGTTCTTC
>NA|TRBV6-5|TRBJ1-2|NA|13
CASTRTQGYGYTF
TGTGCCAGCACCCGGACACAAGGATATGGCTACACCTTC
>NA|TRBV11-2|TRBJ2-7|NA|16
CASSPIGRRGPYEQYF
TGTGCCAGCAGCCCAATCGGCAGGCGGGGGCCCTACGAGCAGTACTTC
>few|TRBV3-1/TRBV3-2|TRBJ2-7|TRBD1|13
CASSRGTGDEQYF
TGTGCCAGCAGCCGCGGGACAGGGGACGAGCAGTACTTC
>few|TRBV10-3|TRBJ2-2|TRBD2|16
CAISESGGTNTGELFF
TGTGCCATCAGTGAGAGCGGGGGCACGAACACCGGGGAGCTGTTTTTT
>NA|TRBV11-2|TRBJ2-7|TRBD2|18
CASSLALRGTSGGDEQYF
TGTGCCAGCAGCTTAGCCCTCCGGGGGACTAGCGGGGGGGACGAGCAGTACTTC
>NA|TRBV28|TRBJ1-1|NA|13
CASSFPAATEAFF
TGTGCCAGCAGTTTCCCGGCGGCGACTGAAGCTTTCTTT
>NA|TRBV7-3|TRBJ2-1|NA|15
CASSFSGTQRNEQFF
TGTGCCAGCAGTTTCTCCGGTACTCAGCGCAATGAGCAGTTCTTC
>NA|TRBV5-4|TRBJ2-5|TRBD2|15
CASSLVAGGPETQYF
TGTGCCAGCAGCTTGGTAGCGGGGGGCCCCGAGACCCAGTACTTC
>NA|TRBV6-4|TRBJ2-3|TRBD2|17
CASSDSGTSGATDTQYF
TGTGCCAGCAGTGACTCTGGGACTAGCGGGGCCACAGATACGCAGTATTTT
>NA|TRBV5-4|TRBJ2-3|TRBD1|15
CASSSDRGRADTQYF
TGTGCCAGCAGCTCGGACAGGGGTCGCGCAGATACGCAGTATTTT
>NA|TRBV27|TRBJ2-5|TRBD2|15
CASSQLAGAGETQYF
TGTGCCAGCAGCCAACTAGCGGGGGCGGGGGAGACCCAGTACTTC
>NA|TRBV14|TRBJ2-7|NA|15
CASSNGRGGSYEQYF
TGTGCCAGCAGCAACGGAAGAGGGGGTAGCTACGAGCAGTACTTC
>once|TRBV2|TRBJ1-2|NA|14
CASSEGTANYGYTF
TGTGCCAGCAGTGAGGGCACCGCTAACTATGGCTACACCTTC
>few|TRBV3-1/TRBV3-2|TRBJ2-5|NA|15
CASSQSVRVGETQYF
TGTGCCAGCAGCCAATCCGTGAGGGTCGGGGAGACCCAGTACTTC
>few|TRBV28|TRBJ2-3|TRBD2|15
CASSGSGGHTDTQYF
TGTGCCAGCAGTGGTAGCGGGGGCCACACAGATACGCAGTATTTT
>NA|TRBV4-1|TRBJ1-5|NA|15
CASSQDLSTDQPQHF
TGCGCCAGCAGCCAAGATTTGTCGACAGATCAGCCCCAGCATTTT
>NA|TRBV6-5|TRBJ2-1|NA|12
CASSYGGNEQFF
TGTGCCAGCAGTTATGGGGGGAATGAGCAGTTCTTC
>once|TRBV10-3|TRBJ1-5|NA|15
CAISPEASNVPPQHF
TGTGCCATCTCACCAGAGGCCTCCAACGTGCCGCCCCAGCATTTT
>once|TRBV5-8|TRBJ1-2|NA|13
CASSRGGLYGYTF
TGTGCCAGCAGCCGGGGGGGTCTCTATGGCTACACCTTC
>NA|TRBV6-5|TRBJ1-5|TRBD1|13
CASSRTGDYTQHF
TGTGCCAGCAGTCGGACAGGGGATTATACCCAGCATTTT
>NA|TRBV2|TRBJ2-3|TRBD2|15
CASSERGGESYTQYF
TGTGCCAGCAGTGAACGGGGGGGCGAAAGTTATACGCAGTATTTT
>NA|TRBV7-9|TRBJ1-1|NA|12
CASSYRANEAFF
TGTGCCAGCAGCTACAGGGCTAATGAAGCTTTCTTT
>few|TRBV10-3|TRBJ2-7|NA|15
CASRGGQQLSYEQYF
TGTGCCTCTCGCGGTGGACAGCAACTCTCCTACGAGCAGTACTTC
>NA|TRBV9|TRBJ1-4|NA|13
CASSVAEQEKLFF
TGTGCCAGCAGCGTAGCGGAACAGGAAAAACTGTTTTTT
>NA|TRBV28|TRBJ1-5|NA|13
CASSWTRNQPQHF
TGTGCCAGCAGTTGGACACGCAATCAGCCCCAGCATTTT
>NA|TRBV7-3|TRBJ2-7|TRBD1|14
CASSWGQGPYEQYF
TGTGCCAGCAGCTGGGGACAGGGCCCTTACGAGCAGTACTTC
>NA|TRBV5-6|TRBJ2-5|NA|13
CASSLVSVETQYF
TGTGCCAGCAGCTTGGTATCGGTGGAGACCCAGTACTTC
>once|TRBV6-5|TRBJ1-3|NA|13
CASSFGGENTIYF
TGTGCCAGCAGCTTCGGTGGGGAGAACACCATATATTTT
>once|TRBV11-2|TRBJ1-5|NA|15
CASSPTGRTNEPQHF
TGTGCCAGCAGCCCGACGGGACGGACTAATGAGCCCCAGCATTTT
>NA|TRBV7-8|TRBJ1-1|NA|15
CASSLVGDQGTEAFF
TGTGCCAGCAGCTTAGTTGGGGACCAGGGGACTGAAGCTTTCTTT
>NA|TRBV19|TRBJ1-2|NA|14
CASSIGPGNYGYTF
TGTGCCAGTAGTATCGGCCCGGGAAACTATGGCTACACCTTC
>NA|TRBV7-9|TRBJ2-2|TRBD2|16
CASSLASGVGSGELFF
TGTGCCAGCAGCTTAGCCAGCGGGGTTGGCAGCGGGGAGCTGTTTTTT
>NA|TRBV6-5|TRBJ1-6|TRBD1|16
CASSYSSLTGDSPLHF
TGTGCCAGCAGTTACTCATCCTTGACAGGGGATTCACCCCTCCACTTT
>NA|TRBV6-5|TRBJ2-2|TRBD2|15
CASRIAGANTGELFF
TGTGCCAGCAGGATAGCGGGGGCGAACACCGGGGAGCTGTTTTTT
>NA|TRBV7-3|TRBJ2-3|NA|15
CASSPGLPYTDTQYF
TGTGCCAGCAGCCCGGGACTCCCTTACACAGATACGCAGTATTTT
>NA|TRBV3-1/TRBV3-2|TRBJ2-2|TRBD1|16
CASSQGQGTLTGELFF
TGTGCCAGCAGCCAGGGACAGGGGACCTTGACCGGGGAGCTGTTTTTT
>NA|TRBV30|TRBJ1-6|NA|15
CAWREFGTSNSPLHF
TGTGCCTGGAGAGAATTTGGGACAAGTAATTCACCCCTCCACTTT
>NA|TRBV6-2/TRBV6-3|TRBJ2-2|NA|15
CASSPGEESTGELFF
TGTGCCAGCAGCCCAGGGGAAGAGAGCACCGGGGAGCTGTTTTTT
>NA|TRBV3-1/TRBV3-2|TRBJ2-2|TRBD1|14
CASSGDRGGSELFF
TGTGCCAGCAGCGGGGACAGGGGAGGGTCGGAGCTGTTTTTT
>NA|TRBV20-1|TRBJ1-1|NA|11
CSADSGTEAFF
TGCAGTGCTGATAGTGGCACTGAAGCTTTCTTT
>NA|TRBV7-9|TRBJ1-3|NA|13
CASSLSSGNTIYF
TGTGCCAGCAGCCTAAGCTCTGGAAACACCATATATTTT
>NA|TRBV6-4|TRBJ1-3|TRBD1|14
CASSEGQAGNTIYF
TGTGCCAGCAGTGAAGGACAGGCTGGAAACACCATATATTTT
>few|TRBV18|TRBJ1-5|NA|15
CASSPMTGSNQPQHF
TGTGCCAGCTCACCTATGACAGGTAGCAATCAGCCCCAGCATTTT
>NA|TRBV2|TRBJ2-1|NA|15
CASLAFAGTSNEQFF
TGTGCCAGCCTGGCTTTTGCGGGGACGAGCAATGAGCAGTTCTTC
>NA|TRBV30|TRBJ2-7|NA|11
CAWAVDYEQYF
TGTGCCTGGGCGGTCGACTACGAGCAGTACTTC
>NA|TRBV7-2|TRBJ2-1|NA|14
CASSLNPLYNEQFF
TGTGCCAGCAGCTTAAATCCTCTGTACAATGAGCAGTTCTTC
>NA|TRBV28|TRBJ1-2|TRBD1|16
CASSPAGTESIYGYTF
TGTGCCAGCAGTCCAGCCGGGACAGAAAGCATCTATGGCTACACCTTC
>once|TRBV7-3|TRBJ2-2|TRBD1|16
CASSLTPTGGTGELFF
TGTGCCAGCAGCTTAACACCAACAGGGGGCACCGGGGAGCTGTTTTTT